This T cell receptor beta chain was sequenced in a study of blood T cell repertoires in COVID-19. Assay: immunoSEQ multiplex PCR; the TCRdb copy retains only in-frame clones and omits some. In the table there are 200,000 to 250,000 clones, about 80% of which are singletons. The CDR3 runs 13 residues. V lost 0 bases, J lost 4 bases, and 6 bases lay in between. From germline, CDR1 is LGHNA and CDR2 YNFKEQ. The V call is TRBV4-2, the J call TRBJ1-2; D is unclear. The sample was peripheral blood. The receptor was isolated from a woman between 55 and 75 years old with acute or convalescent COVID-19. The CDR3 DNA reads TGTGCCAGCAGCCAAGAGTACGGCTATGGCTACACCTTC. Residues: CASSQEYGYGYTF.